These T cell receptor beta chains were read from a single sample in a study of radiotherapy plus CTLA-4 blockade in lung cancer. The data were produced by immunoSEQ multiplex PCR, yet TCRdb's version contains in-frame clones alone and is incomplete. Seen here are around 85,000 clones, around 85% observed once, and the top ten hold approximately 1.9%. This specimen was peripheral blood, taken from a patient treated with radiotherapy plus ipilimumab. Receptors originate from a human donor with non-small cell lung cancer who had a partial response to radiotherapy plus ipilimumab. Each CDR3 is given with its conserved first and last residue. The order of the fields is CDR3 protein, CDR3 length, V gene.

CATSRDWGGRAGDTQYF,17,TRBV15
CASSQVSGYTEAFF,14,TRBV4-3
CASSLAGAGTEAFF,14,TRBV7-9
CASRSWRWGQNTGELFF,17,TRBV28
CASSLSTDSPNTGELFF,17,TRBV27
CATSTITVRGNEQFF,15,TRBV15
CATEGARGYTF,11,TRBV28
CASSQQETQYF,11,TRBV2
CASSFGGAVNYGYTF,15,TRBV11-1
CASSLARQGINSPLHF,16,TRBV5-1
CASSPGTSGRLWRETQYF,18,TRBV14
CASSRGMEGYTF,12,TRBV5-4
CASSPSGSSYNEQFF,15,TRBV4-1
CASSPSTGSNEKLFF,15,TRBV18
CASSFARDYGYTF,13,TRBV27
CASSSPDRNYGYTF,14,TRBV11-2
CAISEIGQGAEEQYF,15,TRBV10-3
CASSRGQAGQPQHF,14,TRBV6-1
CASGPGGIGETQYF,14,TRBV5-1
CASSASSAVAETQYF,15,TRBV11-2
CAWSAQGVGYTF,12,TRBV30
CASSLGAHQETQYF,14,TRBV5-6
CASSGEGFLPPQHF,14,TRBV28